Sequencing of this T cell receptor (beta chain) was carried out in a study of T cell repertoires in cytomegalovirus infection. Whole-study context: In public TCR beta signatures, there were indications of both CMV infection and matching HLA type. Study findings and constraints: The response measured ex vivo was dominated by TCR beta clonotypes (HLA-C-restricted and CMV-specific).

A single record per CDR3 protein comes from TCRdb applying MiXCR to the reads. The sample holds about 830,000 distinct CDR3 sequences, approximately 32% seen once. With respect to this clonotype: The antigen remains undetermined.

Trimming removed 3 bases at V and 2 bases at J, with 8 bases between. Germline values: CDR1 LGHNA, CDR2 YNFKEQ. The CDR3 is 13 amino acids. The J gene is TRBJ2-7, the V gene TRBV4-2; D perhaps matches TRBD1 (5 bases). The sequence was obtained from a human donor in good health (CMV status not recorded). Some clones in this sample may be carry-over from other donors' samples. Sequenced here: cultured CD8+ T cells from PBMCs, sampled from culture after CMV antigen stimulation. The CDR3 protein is CASSQDTTYEQYF. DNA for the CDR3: TGTGCCAGCAGCCAGGACACGACCTACGAGCAGTACTTC.